These 4 T cell receptor beta chains share one sample of origin, sequenced in a study of cytomegalovirus exposure and HLA in healthy donors. Vbeta (60) and Jbeta (13) primers were used in the PCR. Repertoires were generated with immunoSEQ multiplex PCR, while TCRdb's copy carries only in-frame clones and drops some. Among some 150,000 clones listed, 80% were seen once. Sequencing was performed on PBMCs. These receptors originate from a man aged 25 to 40 in good health and CMV-seronegative.

The rearrangement uses TRBV28 and TRBJ2-5; no clear D gene. Trimming took off 3 bases at V and 5 bases at J, with 7 bases between the two ends. Germline CDR1 and CDR2: MDHEN and SYDVKM. The CDR3 covers 12 residues. The CDR3 region is CASSFPRETQYF. The CDR3 nucleotides are TGTGCCAGCAGTTTTCCCCGTGAGACCCAGTACTTC. The whole variable domain, remainder taken from reference TRBV28 and TRBJ2-5, is DVKVTQSSRYLVKRTGEKVFLECVQDMDHENMFWYRQDPGLGLRLIYFSYDVKMKEKGDIPEGYSVSREKKERFSLILESASTNQTSMYLCASSFPRETQYFGPGTRLLVL.

This clone occurred a few times. This sequence joins TRBV2 and TRBJ2-7; D is possibly TRBD2 (6 bases). The CDR3 runs 16 residues. V dropped 2 bases and J dropped 2 bases, with 16 bases sitting between them. Per germline, CDR1 SNHLY and CDR2 FYNNEI. CDR3 sequence reads: CASSEPAGSHTYEQYF. The CDR3 DNA reads as TGTGCCAGCAGTGAACCGGCGGGGTCCCACACCTACGAGCAGTACTTC.

This clone was detected only once. J is TRBJ1-2 and V is TRBV11-2; 10 bases map to TRBD1. The CDR3 is 13 amino acids. Trimming at V came to 3 bases and at J to 10 bases, leaving 5 bases not matched to a gene. Germline values: CDR1 SGHAT, CDR2 FQNNGV. CDR3 amino acids: CASSFGQGVDYTF. The CDR3 DNA reads TGTGCCAGCAGCTTCGGACAGGGGGTTGACTACACCTTC. Combining the CDR3 with reference TRBV11-2 and TRBJ1-2 gives the whole variable domain EAGVAQSPRYKIIEKRQSVAFWCNPISGHATLYWYQQILGQGPKLLIQFQNNGVVDDSQLPKDRFSAERLKGVDSTLKIQPAKLEDSAVYLCASSFGQGVDYTFGSGTRLTVV.

The sample holds a few counts of this clone. The CDR3 coding sequence is TGTGCCAGCAGGTCCGGGGTCAATGAGCAGTTCTTC. Translated, it gives CASRSGVNEQFF. V and J are TRBV6-1 and TRBJ2-1; D perhaps matches TRBD2 (5 bases). This CDR3 is 12 amino acids long. The V gene lost 6 bases and the J gene lost 6 bases, with 9 bases spanning the gap. Germline loops: CDR1 MNHNS, CDR2 SASEGT.